This T cell receptor beta chain was recorded in a study of Ad26.COV2.S vaccination and SARS-CoV-2 variants. In the case of this clone: Its antigen is not known.

V lost 2 bases to trimming and J lost 6 bases; unmatched junction nucleotides: 5. There are 14 residues in the CDR3. Germline values: CDR1 SGHNT, CDR2 YYREEE (reference sequence). Overall study results and limits: CD8+ and CD4+ T cells specific for spike reportedly responded with substantial breadth after vaccination. Analytic work on TCR breadth and depth might have understated the full extent of total T cell responses.

The protocol was immunoSEQ multiplex PCR, while the TCRdb copy is restricted to in-frame clones and leaves out a portion. The top ten clones hold 3.5% to 4.5% of a sample with about 350,000 clones, just over 90% of them seen once. The starting material was peripheral blood, obtained after recovery from COVID-19. The V gene is TRBV5-4, the J gene TRBJ2-3; 8 positions agree with TRBD1. The origin of this receptor is a human donor who had recovered from COVID-19. CDR3 in amino acids: CASSFQDRADTQYF. CDR3 bases: TGTGCCAGCAGCTTCCAGGACAGGGCCGATACGCAGTATTTT.